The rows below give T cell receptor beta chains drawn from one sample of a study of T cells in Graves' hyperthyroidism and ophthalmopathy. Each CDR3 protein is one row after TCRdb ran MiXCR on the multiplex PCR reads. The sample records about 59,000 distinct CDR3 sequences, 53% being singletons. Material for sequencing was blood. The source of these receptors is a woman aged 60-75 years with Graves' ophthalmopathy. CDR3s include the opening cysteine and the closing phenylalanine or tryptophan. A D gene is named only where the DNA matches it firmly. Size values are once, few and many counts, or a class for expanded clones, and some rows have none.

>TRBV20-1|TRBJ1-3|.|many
CSARDLLRPGNTIYF
TGCAGTGCTAGAGATCTTTTGAGGCCTGGAAACACCATATATTTT
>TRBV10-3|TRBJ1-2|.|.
CATTDFGANYGYTF
TGTGCCACAACCGACTTTGGAGCTAACTATGGCTACACCTTC
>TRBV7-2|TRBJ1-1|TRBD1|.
CASSLGQGNTEAFF
TGTGCCAGCAGCTTAGGACAGGGGAACACTGAAGCTTTCTTT
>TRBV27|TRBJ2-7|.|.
CASSRGVEQYF
TGTGCCAGCAGTAGGGGGGTCGAGCAGTACTTC
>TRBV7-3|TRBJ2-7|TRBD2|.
CASSPQAGTSYEQYF
TGTGCCAGCAGCCCCCAAGCGGGGACCTCCTACGAGCAGTACTTC
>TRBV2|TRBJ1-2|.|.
CASTSGFRLPEPNYGYTF
TGTGCCAGCACCTCAGGGTTCAGGTTACCGGAGCCTAACTATGGCTACACCTTC
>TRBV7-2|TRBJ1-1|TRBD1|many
CASSSRTGLNTEAFF
TGTGCCAGCAGCTCGCGGACAGGGTTGAACACTGAAGCTTTCTTT
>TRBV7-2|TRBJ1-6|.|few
CASSLRRGSPLHF
TGTGCCAGCAGCCTCAGACGAGGTTCACCCCTCCACTTT
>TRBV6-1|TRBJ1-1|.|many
CASTFRLSTEAFF
TGTGCCAGCACTTTTAGATTAAGCACTGAAGCTTTCTTT
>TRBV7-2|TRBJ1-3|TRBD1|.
CASSATGGFNYGYTIYF
TGTGCCAGCAGCGCGACAGGGGGGTTCAACTATGGCTACACCATATATTTT
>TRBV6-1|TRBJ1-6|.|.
CASSTGRDSPLHF
TGTGCCAGCAGTACAGGCCGGGATTCACCCCTCCACTTT
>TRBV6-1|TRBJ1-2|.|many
CASSARGEGGYTF
TGTGCCAGCAGCGCAAGGGGCGAGGGTGGCTACACCTTC
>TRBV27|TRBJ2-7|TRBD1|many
CASSLRGQAYEQYF
TGTGCCAGCAGTTTGAGAGGACAGGCCTACGAGCAGTACTTC
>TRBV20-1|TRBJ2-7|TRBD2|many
CSAKPATSGLGYEQYF
TGCAGTGCCAAACCCGCGACTAGCGGGCTGGGTTACGAGCAGTACTTC
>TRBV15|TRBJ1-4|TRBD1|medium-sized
CATSRDRGQGSWKLFF
TGTGCCACCAGCAGAGATCGCGGACAGGGTTCGTGGAAACTGTTTTTT
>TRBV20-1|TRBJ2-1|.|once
CSASSVGRFNEQFF
TGCAGTGCCAGCAGTGTGGGACGGTTCAATGAGCAGTTCTTC
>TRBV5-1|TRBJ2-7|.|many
CASSRVTGDEQYF
TGCGCCAGCAGCCGGGTAACCGGGGATGAGCAGTACTTC
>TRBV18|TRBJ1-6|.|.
CASSPPPQLANSPLHF
TGTGCCAGCTCACCCCCTCCACAGCTCGCCAATTCACCCCTCCACTTT
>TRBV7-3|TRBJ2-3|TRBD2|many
CASSSPGGLGDTQYF
TGTGCCAGCAGCTCACCGGGGGGGCTCGGTGATACGCAGTATTTT
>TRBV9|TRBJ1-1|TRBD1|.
CASSVEGQGGTEAFF
TGTGCCAGCAGCGTAGAGGGACAGGGGGGGACTGAAGCTTTCTTT
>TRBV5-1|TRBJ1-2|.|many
CASSFGTNGYTF
TGCGCCAGCAGCTTTGGGACAAATGGCTACACCTTC
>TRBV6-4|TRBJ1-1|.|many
CASSEGTNTEAFF
TGTGCCAGCAGTGAGGGCACGAACACTGAAGCTTTCTTT
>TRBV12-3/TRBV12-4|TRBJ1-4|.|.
CASSLGGVGKLFF
TGTGCCAGCAGTTTGGGCGGGGTTGGAAAACTGTTTTTT
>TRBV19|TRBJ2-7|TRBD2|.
CASSRASGSLPYEQCF
TGTGCCAGTAGTAGGGCTAGCGGGAGCCTACCATACGAGCAGTGCTTC
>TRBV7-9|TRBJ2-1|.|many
CASSLRGGDNEQFF
TGTGCCAGCAGCTTAAGGGGGGGGGACAATGAGCAGTTCTTC
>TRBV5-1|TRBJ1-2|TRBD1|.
CASSLGRGQGGYTF
TGCGCCAGCAGCTTGGGCAGGGGGCAGGGTGGCTACACCTTC
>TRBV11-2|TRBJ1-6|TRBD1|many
CASSLPTGPNSPLHF
TGTGCCAGCAGCTTACCGACAGGGCCCAATTCACCCCTCCACTTT